The clone carrying this T cell receptor (beta chain) was seen only a few times. Its specificity is unknown. The length of the CDR3 is 15 residues. J lost 2 bases, V lost 1 base, and 3 bases had no gene match. Per the germline V gene, CDR1 is SGHNT and CDR2 is YYREEE (reference sequence). This record comes from a study of naive and memory T cell subsets. Sequential positive selection took CD4 T cells first, then CD8 T cells. Cells stained for CD3, CD4, CD8, CD45RA and CD27 were sorted into four subsets. An equimolar mix of two oligonucleotides served as the beta constant-region primer for TRBC1 and TRBC2. Four rounds of PCR amplified the ligated cDNA using nested alpha and beta constant-region primers plus SP2. A 12-nucleotide UMI and the SP2 primer were added to the cDNA 3' end by oligonucleotide ligation. Using its own MiXCR run on the UMI-ligation and nested PCR reads, TCRdb lists one record per CDR3 protein. This sample has under 150,000 distinct CDR3 sequences, with approximately 21% found just once.

Study findings and constraints: Naive repertoires, especially CD8, held a few larger clonotypes, possibly memory cells re-expressing CD45RA.

The TCR comes from a human donor in good health. The rearrangement uses TRBV5-4 and TRBJ2-7, with TRBD2 matching 10 bases. Sequencing was carried out using naive CD8+ T cells from blood. In nucleotides, the CDR3 is TGTGCCAGCAGCTTGATTAGCGGGAGGACCTACGAGCAGTACTTC. Amino acid sequence: CASSLISGRTYEQYF.